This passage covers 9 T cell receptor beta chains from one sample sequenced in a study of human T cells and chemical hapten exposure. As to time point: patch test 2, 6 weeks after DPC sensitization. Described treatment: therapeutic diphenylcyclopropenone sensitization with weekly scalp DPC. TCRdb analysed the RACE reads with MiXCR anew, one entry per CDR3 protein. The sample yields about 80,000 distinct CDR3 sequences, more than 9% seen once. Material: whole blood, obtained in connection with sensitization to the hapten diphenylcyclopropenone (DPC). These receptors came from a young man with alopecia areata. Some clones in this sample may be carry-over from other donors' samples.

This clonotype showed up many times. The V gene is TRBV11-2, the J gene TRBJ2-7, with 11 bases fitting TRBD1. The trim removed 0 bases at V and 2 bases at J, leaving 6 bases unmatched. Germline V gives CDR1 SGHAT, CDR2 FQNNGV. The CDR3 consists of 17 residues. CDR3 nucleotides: TGTGCCAGCAGCTTAGATATAGGGGACAGGGGGACCTACGAGCAGTACTTC. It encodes CASSLDIGDRGTYEQYF.

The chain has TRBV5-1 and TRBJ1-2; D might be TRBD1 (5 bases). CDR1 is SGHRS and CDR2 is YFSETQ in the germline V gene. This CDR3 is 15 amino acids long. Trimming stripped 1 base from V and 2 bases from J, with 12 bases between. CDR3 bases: TGCGCCAGCAGCTTGCAAAGGGGAAGGAACTATGGCTACACCTTC. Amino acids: CASSLQRGRNYGYTF.

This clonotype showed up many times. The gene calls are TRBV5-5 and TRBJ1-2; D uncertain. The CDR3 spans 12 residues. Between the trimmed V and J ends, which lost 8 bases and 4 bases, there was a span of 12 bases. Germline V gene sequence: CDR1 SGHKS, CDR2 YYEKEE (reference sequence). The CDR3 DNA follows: TGTGCCAGTTGGGCCGGGGTCTATGGCTACACCTTC. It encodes CASWAGVYGYTF.

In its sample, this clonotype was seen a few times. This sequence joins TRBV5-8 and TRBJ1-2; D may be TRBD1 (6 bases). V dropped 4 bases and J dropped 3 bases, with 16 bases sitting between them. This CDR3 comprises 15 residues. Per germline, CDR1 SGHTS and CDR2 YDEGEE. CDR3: CASSPPGRGDYGYTF. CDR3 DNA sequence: TGTGCCAGCAGCCCTCCGGGCAGGGGTGACTATGGCTACACCTTC.

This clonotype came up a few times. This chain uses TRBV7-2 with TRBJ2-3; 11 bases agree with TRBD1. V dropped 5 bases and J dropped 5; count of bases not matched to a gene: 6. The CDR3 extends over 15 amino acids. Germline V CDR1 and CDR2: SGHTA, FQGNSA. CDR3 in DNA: TGTGCCAGCAGCCGTGGACAGGGGGCGGTAGATACGCAGTATTTT. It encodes CASSRGQGAVDTQYF.

The CDR3 spells CASSIRMKDTQYF. DNA for the CDR3: TGTGCCAGTAGTATCCGGATGAAAGATACGCAGTATTTT. This chain uses TRBV19 with TRBJ2-3; D is ambiguous. CDR1 and CDR2 (germline): LNHDA, SQIVND (reference sequence). The CDR3 length is 13 residues. The ends were cut back, 3 bases at V and 5 bases at J, with 9 bases in the middle.

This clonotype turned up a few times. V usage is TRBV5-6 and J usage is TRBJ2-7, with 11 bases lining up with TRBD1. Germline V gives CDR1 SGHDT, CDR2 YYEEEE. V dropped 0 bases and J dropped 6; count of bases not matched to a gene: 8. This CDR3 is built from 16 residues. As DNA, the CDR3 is TGTGCCAGCAGCTTGGCCTTAGGACAGGGGGCAGCCGAGCAGTACGTC. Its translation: CASSLALGQGAAEQYV.

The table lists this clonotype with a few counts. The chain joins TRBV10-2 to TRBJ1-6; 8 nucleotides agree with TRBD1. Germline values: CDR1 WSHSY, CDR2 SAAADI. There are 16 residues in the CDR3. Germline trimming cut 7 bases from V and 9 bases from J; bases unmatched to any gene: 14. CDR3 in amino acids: CASNSGQALSGSPLHF. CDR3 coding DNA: TGCGCCAGCAATTCGGGACAGGCCCTGTCAGGTTCACCCCTCCACTTT.

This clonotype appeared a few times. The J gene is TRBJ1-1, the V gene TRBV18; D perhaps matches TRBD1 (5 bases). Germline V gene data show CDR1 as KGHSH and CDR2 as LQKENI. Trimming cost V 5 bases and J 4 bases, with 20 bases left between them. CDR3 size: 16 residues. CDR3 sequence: CASSVGLAGGGTEAFF. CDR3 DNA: TGTGCCAGCTCAGTGGGCCTGGCTGGGGGTGGCACTGAAGCTTTCTTT.